The 28 T cell receptor beta chains below all came from one sample that was sequenced in a study of T cells in Graves' hyperthyroidism and ophthalmopathy. The source material, RNA transcripts, was used to amplify TCR beta CDR3 regions. TCR CDR3 underwent first-round RT-PCR with the HTBI primer set. TCRdb recomputed calls from the multiplex PCR reads with MiXCR, one row per CDR3 protein. The table records hundreds of thousands of distinct CDR3 sequences, approximately 20% of them present only once. The specimen sequenced was blood. The receptor set was obtained from a man aged 25 to 40 with Graves' ophthalmopathy.

This clonotype was picked up a small number of times. V and J are TRBV11-2 and TRBJ1-5; no clear D. The V gene's germline CDR1 is SGHAT and CDR2 FQNNGV. The CDR3 is 12 residues long. V was clipped by 5 bases and J by 6 bases, with 8 bases between them. Written as DNA, the CDR3 is TGTGCCAGCAGCCAGGAGGCTCAGCCCCAGCATTTT. Its translation: CASSQEAQPQHF.

Written as DNA, the CDR3 is TGTGCCACTTCTTTCGGGACAGAGCCCTACGAGCAGTACTTC. It yields the protein CATSFGTEPYEQYF. The chain uses TRBV19 and TRBJ2-7; TRBD1 agrees at 7 bases. J lost 2 bases, V lost 10 bases, and 11 bases had no gene match. Looked up from germline, CDR1 is LNHDA and CDR2 is SQIVND (reference sequence). The CDR3 covers 14 residues.

In this sample, this clonotype turned up many times. This sequence joins TRBV29-1 and TRBJ2-7; 8 positions match TRBD1. The CDR3 spans 14 residues. V lost 4 bases, J lost 7 bases, and 12 bases stayed unmatched. Germline assignment: CDR1 SQVTM and CDR2 ANQGSEA. The CDR3 reads CSVGPGTGLREQYF. The DNA of the CDR3 is TGCAGCGTTGGCCCCGGGACAGGACTGAGGGAGCAGTACTTC.

This clonotype was seen ten or more times. V gene TRBV13 combines with J gene TRBJ2-1; 12 bases agree with TRBD2. The V gene end was trimmed by 1 base and the J gene end by 9 bases; junction bases not matched to a gene: 7. The CDR3 contains 16 residues. Germline assignment: CDR1 PRHDT and CDR2 FYEKMQ (reference sequence). CDR3 region: CASSLDWTSGTAEQFF. CDR3 bases: TGTGCCAGCAGCTTAGATTGGACTAGCGGGACAGCTGAGCAGTTCTTC. Supplemented by reference TRBV13 and TRBJ2-1, the full variable domain reads AAGVIQSPRHLIKEKRETATLKCYPIPRHDTVYWYQQGPGQDPQFLISFYEKMQSDKGSIPDRFSAQQFSDYHSELNMSSLELGDSALYFCASSLDWTSGTAEQFFGPGTRLTVL.

The rearrangement uses TRBV29-1 and TRBJ2-7, with 9 bases that match TRBD1. The CDR3 spans 12 residues. CDR1 SQVTM and CDR2 ANQGSEA come from the germline V gene. Germline trimming cut 7 bases from V and 3 bases from J; bases unmatched to any gene: 4. The chain's CDR3 is CSGTGEDYEQYF. CDR3 DNA: TGCAGCGGGACAGGGGAAGACTACGAGCAGTACTTC.

This clonotype came up a few times. V usage is TRBV5-1 and J usage is TRBJ1-1; 7 bases match TRBD1. Trimming at V came to 0 bases and at J to 5 bases, leaving 7 bases not matched to a gene. The CDR3 is 15 amino acids. Germline loops: CDR1 SGHRS, CDR2 YFSETQ. DNA for the CDR3: TGCGCCAGCAGCTTGGCGGGACAGCTGGATACTGAAGCTTTCTTT. Protein: CASSLAGQLDTEAFF.

This clonotype was seen a handful of times. The rearrangement uses TRBV6-1 and TRBJ1-4, with 7 bases lining up with TRBD1. The CDR3 is 15 amino acids. V trimming: 10 bases; J trimming: 0 bases; junction bases outside the gene matches: 8. Germline CDR1 reads MNHNS; CDR2 reads SASEGT. CDR3 bases: TGTGCCACACGACAGGGAAGTTCAACTAATGAAAAACTGTTTTTT. Its translation: CATRQGSSTNEKLFF.

DNA of the CDR3: TGTGCCAGCAGTCGACTAGCGGCCCACAATGAGCAGTTCTTC. Translating it yields CASSRLAAHNEQFF. The gene calls are TRBV12-3 or TRBV12-4 and TRBJ2-1, with 9 nucleotides matching TRBD2. The CDR3 is made up of 14 amino acids. Trimming at V came to 5 bases and at J to 5 bases, leaving 4 bases not matched to a gene.

The rearrangement links TRBV20-1 to TRBJ1-5; TRBD1 agrees at 9 bases. The germline gives CDR1 DFQATT, CDR2 SNEGSKA (reference sequence). V lost 5 bases, J lost 4 bases, and 3 bases stayed unmatched. The CDR3 spans 13 residues. CDR3: CSAPDRGNQPQHF. The CDR3 region has the DNA TGCAGTGCTCCGGACAGGGGAAATCAGCCCCAGCATTTT.

This clonotype turned up a few times. The V call is TRBV6-4, the J call TRBJ1-5; the D gene is possibly TRBD1 (6 bases). The CDR3 covers 16 residues. Per the germline V gene, CDR1 is MRHNA and CDR2 is SNTAGT. Between the trimmed V and J ends, which lost 8 bases and 5 bases, there was a span of 22 bases. CDR3 nucleotide sequence: TGTGCCAGCCCATACCGGGACACGAAAGACGATCAGCCCCAGCATTTT. Residues: CASPYRDTKDDQPQHF.

CDR3 amino acids: CASKGKDTQYF. The CDR3 DNA reads as TGTGCCAGCAAGGGTAAAGATACGCAGTATTTT. The chain carries TRBV6-2 or TRBV6-3 and TRBJ2-3; no firm D call. This CDR3 has 11 amino acids. Per the germline V gene, CDR1 is MNHEY and CDR2 is SVGEGT. Trimming removed 7 bases from V and 5 bases from J, with 7 bases in between.

The chain has TRBV7-9 and TRBJ2-7, with D perhaps TRBD1 or TRBD2 (5 bases each). Germline CDR1 reads SEHNR; CDR2 reads FQNEAQ (reference sequence). Trimming left V 0 bases short and J 5 bases short, with 14 bases between. There are 15 residues in the CDR3. DNA of the CDR3: TGTGCCAGCAGCTTAGCACGGGGTGAGGACAACGAGCAGTACTTC. This encodes CASSLARGEDNEQYF.

The genes are TRBV12-3 or TRBV12-4 and TRBJ1-2; no definite D call. CDR3 length equals 11 residues. Trimming cost V 4 bases and J 8 bases, with 8 bases left between them. CDR3 sequence: CASSSTSGYTF. The CDR3 region has the DNA TGTGCCAGCAGTTCGACTTCCGGCTACACCTTC.

The V gene is TRBV5-1, the J gene TRBJ2-7; D is unclear. This CDR3 contains 14 residues. Trimming took 1 base from V and 5 from J, leaving 13 bases between them. Germline V gene sequence: CDR1 SGHRS, CDR2 YFSETQ. The DNA for the CDR3 is TGCGCCAGCAGCTTGTATGGAAATCGCGACGAGCAGTACTTC. Its translation is CASSLYGNRDEQYF.

This clonotype was seen only a few times. The J gene is TRBJ2-1, the V gene TRBV6-2 or TRBV6-3, with 10 bases matching TRBD2. The J segment lost 5 bases and the V segment lost 7 bases, leaving 8 bases of the junction unmatched. CDR3 length equals 15 residues. CDR1 and CDR2 (germline): MNHEY, SVGEGT. For the CDR3, the DNA is TGTGCCAGCACCTTACTAGCGGGAATTAACAATGAGCAGTTCTTC. This sequence encodes CASTLLAGINNEQFF.

The genes are TRBV20-1 and TRBJ2-5; D possibly uses TRBD1 or TRBD2 (5 bases each). Trimming removed 1 base at V and 3 bases at J, with 15 bases between. Germline assignment: CDR1 DFQATT and CDR2 SNEGSKA (reference sequence). CDR3 length: 15 amino acids. CDR3 in amino acids: CSARAGTLSKETQYF. The DNA for the CDR3 is TGCAGTGCTAGAGCCGGGACCCTATCTAAAGAGACCCAGTACTTC.

At least ten counts were recorded for this clonotype. This chain links TRBV28 with TRBJ2-7, with TRBD2 matching 8 bases. V lost 3 bases, J lost 10 bases, and 11 bases stayed unmatched. The germline V gene has CDR1 MDHEN and CDR2 SYDVKM. The CDR3 runs 14 residues. The CDR3, as DNA: TGTGCCAGCAGTTTTGAGTACGGGAGGGCCGGACAGTACTTC. Protein product: CASSFEYGRAGQYF. The whole variable domain, remainder taken from reference TRBV28 and TRBJ2-7, is DVKVTQSSRYLVKRTGEKVFLECVQDMDHENMFWYRQDPGLGLRLIYFSYDVKMKEKGDIPEGYSVSREKKERFSLILESASTNQTSMYLCASSFEYGRAGQYFGPGTRLTVT.

The gene calls are TRBV20-1 and TRBJ2-7, with TRBD2 matching over 12 bases. V lost 7 bases and J lost 4; bases outside the gene matches: 8. Per the germline V gene, CDR1 is DFQATT and CDR2 is SNEGSKA (reference sequence). CDR3 length: 14 residues. CDR3 in amino acids: CSDSIGLAGYEQYF. The CDR3 region has the DNA TGCAGTGATAGTATTGGACTAGCGGGGTACGAGCAGTACTTC.

The chain is built from TRBV4-2 and TRBJ1-2; D is ambiguous. The CDR3 runs to 14 residues. Germline V lookup: CDR1 LGHNA, CDR2 YNFKEQ. The V end was cut by 1 base, the J end by 1 base, with 7 bases between. The chain's CDR3 is CASSQVKVNYGYTF. The CDR3 region has the DNA TGTGCCAGCAGCCAAGTCAAGGTTAACTATGGCTACACCTTC.

This clonotype was detected only a few times. The J gene is TRBJ2-1, the V gene TRBV29-1, with no clear D. The CDR3 covers 11 residues. V dropped 4 bases and J dropped 5 bases, with 6 bases sitting between them. Germline V gene sequence: CDR1 SQVTM, CDR2 ANQGSEA. This chain's CDR3 is CSVGKNNEQFF. The DNA for the CDR3 is TGCAGCGTTGGGAAGAACAATGAGCAGTTCTTC.

CDR3 sequence reads: CASSFGGTEKLFF. CDR3 in DNA: TGTGCCAGCAGTTTTGGAGGGACTGAAAAACTGTTTTTT. V is TRBV11-3 and J is TRBJ1-4; weak D call: TRBD1 (5 bases). This CDR3 is built from 13 residues. The germline V gene has CDR1 SGHNT and CDR2 YENEEA. V was clipped by 6 bases and J by 7 bases, with 12 bases between them.

This clonotype was observed a few times. This chain joins TRBV7-9 and TRBJ2-7, with D perhaps TRBD1 (6 bases). The V gene lost 4 bases and the J gene lost 7 bases, with 20 bases spanning the gap. CDR3 length equals 15 residues. Germline-derived CDR1 and CDR2 are SEHNR and FQNEAQ (reference sequence). CDR3 coding DNA: TGTGCCAGCAGCTCGAACCGGGACATCGCGAGGGAGCAGTACTTC. It specifies CASSSNRDIAREQYF.

In its sample, this clonotype was seen a few times. The chain is built from TRBV29-1 and TRBJ2-3; TRBD2 agrees at 9 bases. The CDR3 has 17 amino acids. J lost 2 bases, V lost 2 bases, and 11 bases had no gene match. The germline V gene has CDR1 SQVTM and CDR2 ANQGSEA. Written as DNA, the CDR3 is TGCAGCGTTGAAATGACTAGCGGAAACCTCTTCACAGATACGCAGTATTTT. Residues: CSVEMTSGNLFTDTQYF.

This clonotype appeared many times. The gene calls are TRBV6-1 and TRBJ2-1; no definite D call. This CDR3 contains 14 residues. V was shortened by 7 bases and J by 0 bases, with 10 bases between the two germline ends. Germline assignment: CDR1 MNHNS and CDR2 SASEGT. The DNA of the CDR3 is TGTGCCAGCACGTCCCGAAGCTCCTACAATGAGCAGTTCTTC. The encoded protein is CASTSRSSYNEQFF.

This rearrangement joins TRBV12-3 or TRBV12-4 to TRBJ2-7; TRBD2 aligns across 16 bases. The CDR3 runs 19 residues. Trimming cost V 0 bases and J 3 bases; bases outside gene matches: 8. CDR3 sequence: CASSLAGLAGGRLGYEQYF. CDR3 nucleotide sequence: TGTGCCAGCAGTTTAGCGGGACTAGCGGGAGGGAGGCTAGGCTACGAGCAGTACTTC.

This clonotype was seen more than once but under ten times. The chain has TRBV20-1 and TRBJ1-1, with D uncertain. The CDR3 loop spans 12 amino acids. Germline V gene sequence: CDR1 DFQATT, CDR2 SNEGSKA (reference sequence). Trimming cost V 6 bases and J 1 base, with 9 bases left between them. In DNA, the CDR3 is TGCAGTGCCGGTGGCTCGAACACTGAAGCTTTCTTT. Its protein product is CSAGGSNTEAFF.

This clonotype has a handful of counts. This chain connects TRBV5-4 to TRBJ2-2; D is tentatively TRBD1 or TRBD2 (5 bases each). This CDR3 spans 15 amino acids. Germline lookup yields CDR1 SGHNT and CDR2 YYREEE (reference sequence). V lost 3 bases and J 3 bases, leaving 12 bases between the germline ends. CDR3 nucleotide sequence: TGTGCCAGCAGCTACCGGGACCGTGACACCGGGGAGCTGTTTTTT. Amino acid sequence: CASSYRDRDTGELFF.

This clonotype came up many times. This rearrangement joins TRBV30 to TRBJ2-3; tentatively, D is TRBD1 or TRBD2 (5 bases each). The CDR3 has 15 amino acids. The V end lost 2 bases, the J end lost 2 bases, and 14 bases lay between the germline ends. The germline V gene has CDR1 GTSNPN and CDR2 SVGIG (reference sequence). The CDR3 DNA sequence: TGTGCCTGGAGTAGGGAATGGGACGACACAGATACGCAGTATTTT. Amino acids: CAWSREWDDTDTQYF.